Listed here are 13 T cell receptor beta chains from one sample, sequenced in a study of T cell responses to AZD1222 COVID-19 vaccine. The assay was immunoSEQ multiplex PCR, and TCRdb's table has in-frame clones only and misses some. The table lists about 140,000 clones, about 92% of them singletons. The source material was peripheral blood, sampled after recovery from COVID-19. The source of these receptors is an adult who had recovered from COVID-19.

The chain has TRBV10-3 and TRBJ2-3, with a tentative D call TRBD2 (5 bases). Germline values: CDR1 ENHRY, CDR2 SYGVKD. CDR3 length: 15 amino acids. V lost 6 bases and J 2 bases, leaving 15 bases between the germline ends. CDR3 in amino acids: CAIRPDWGTTDTQYF. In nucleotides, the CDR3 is TGTGCCATCAGACCGGACTGGGGAACCACAGATACGCAGTATTTT.

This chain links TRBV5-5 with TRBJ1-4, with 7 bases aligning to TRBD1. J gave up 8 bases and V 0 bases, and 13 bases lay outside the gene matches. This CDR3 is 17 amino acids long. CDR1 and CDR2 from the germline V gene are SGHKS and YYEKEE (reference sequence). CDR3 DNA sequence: TGTGCCAGCAGCTTGGCTCCCCGACAGGGCCCTGGAGAAAAACTGTTTTTT. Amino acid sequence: CASSLAPRQGPGEKLFF. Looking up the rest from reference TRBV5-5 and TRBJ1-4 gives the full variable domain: DAGVTQSPTHLIKTRGQQVTLRCSPISGHKSVSWYQQVLGQGPQFIFQYYEKEERGRGNFPDRFSARQFPNYSSELNVNALLLGDSALYLCASSLAPRQGPGEKLFFGSGTQLSVL.

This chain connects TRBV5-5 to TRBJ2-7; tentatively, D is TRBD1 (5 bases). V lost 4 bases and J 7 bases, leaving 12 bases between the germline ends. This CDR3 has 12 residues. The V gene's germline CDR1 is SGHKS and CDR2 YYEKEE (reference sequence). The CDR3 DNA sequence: TGTGCCAGCAGCCCGTGGGGCGGAGAGCAGTACTTC. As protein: CASSPWGGEQYF.

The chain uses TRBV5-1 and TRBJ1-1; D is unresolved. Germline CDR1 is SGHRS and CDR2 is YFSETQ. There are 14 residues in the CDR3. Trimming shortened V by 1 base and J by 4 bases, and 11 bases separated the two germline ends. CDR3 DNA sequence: TGCGCCAGCAGCTTGATCACAGAGGGCACTGAAGCTTTCTTT. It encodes CASSLITEGTEAFF.

CDR3 residues: CASGTGSSYGYTF. CDR3 coding DNA: TGTGCCAGCGGGACTGGGTCGTCTTATGGCTACACCTTC. The chain has TRBV6-5 and TRBJ1-2; D might be TRBD1 (5 bases). In germline, CDR1 is MNHEY, CDR2 SVGAGI. Trimming left V 8 bases short and J 5 bases short, with 15 bases between. The CDR3 extends over 13 amino acids.

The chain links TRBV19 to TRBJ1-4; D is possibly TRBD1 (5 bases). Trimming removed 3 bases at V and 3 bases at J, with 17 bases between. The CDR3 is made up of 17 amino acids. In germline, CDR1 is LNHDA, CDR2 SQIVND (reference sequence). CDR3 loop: CASSMAPPGESNEKLFF. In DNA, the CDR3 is TGTGCCAGTAGTATGGCCCCACCGGGGGAGTCTAATGAAAAACTGTTTTTT. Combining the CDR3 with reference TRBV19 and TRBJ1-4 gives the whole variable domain DGGITQSPKYLFRKEGQNVTLSCEQNLNHDAMYWYRQDPGQGLRLIYYSQIVNDFQKGDIAEGYSVSREKKESFPLTVTSAQKNPTAFYLCASSMAPPGESNEKLFFGSGTQLSVL.

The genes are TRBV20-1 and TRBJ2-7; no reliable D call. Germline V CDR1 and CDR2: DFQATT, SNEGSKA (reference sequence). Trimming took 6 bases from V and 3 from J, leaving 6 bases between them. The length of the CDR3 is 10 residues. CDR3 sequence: CSAKSYEQYF. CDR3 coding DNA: TGCAGTGCAAAGAGCTACGAGCAGTACTTC.

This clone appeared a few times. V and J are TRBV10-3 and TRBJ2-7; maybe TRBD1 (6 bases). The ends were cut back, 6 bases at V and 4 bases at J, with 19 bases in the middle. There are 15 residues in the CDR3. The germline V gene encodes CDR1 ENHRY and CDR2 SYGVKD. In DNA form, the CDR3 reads TGTGCCATCAGGAAGGGTTTGGACAGAGAATACGAGCAGTACTTC. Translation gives CAIRKGLDREYEQYF.

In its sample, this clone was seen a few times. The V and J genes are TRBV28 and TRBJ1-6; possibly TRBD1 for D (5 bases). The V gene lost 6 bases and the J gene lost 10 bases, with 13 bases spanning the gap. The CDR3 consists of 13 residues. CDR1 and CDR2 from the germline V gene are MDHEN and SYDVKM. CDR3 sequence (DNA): TGTGCCAGCAGCCTGGGACCAGGCTCACCCCTCCACTTT. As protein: CASSLGPGSPLHF.

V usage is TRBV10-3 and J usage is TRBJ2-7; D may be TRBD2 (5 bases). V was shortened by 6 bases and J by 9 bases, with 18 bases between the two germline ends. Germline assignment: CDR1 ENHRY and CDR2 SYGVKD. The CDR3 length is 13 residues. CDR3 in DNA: TGTGCCATCAGGGGAGAGACAAGCGGTGGGCAGTACTTC. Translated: CAIRGETSGGQYF.

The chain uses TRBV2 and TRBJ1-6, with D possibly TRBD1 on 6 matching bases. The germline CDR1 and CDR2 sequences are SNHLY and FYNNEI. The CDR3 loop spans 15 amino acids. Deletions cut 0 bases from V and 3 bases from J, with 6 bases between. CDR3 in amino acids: CASSEAGGYNSPLHF. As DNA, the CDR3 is TGTGCCAGCAGTGAAGCAGGGGGCTATAATTCACCCCTCCACTTT. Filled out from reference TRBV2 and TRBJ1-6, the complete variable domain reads EPEVTQTPSHQVTQMGQEVILRCVPISNHLYFYWYRQILGQKVEFLVSFYNNEISEKSEIFDDQFSVERPDGSNFTLKIRSTKLEDSAMYFCASSEAGGYNSPLHFGNGTRLTVT.

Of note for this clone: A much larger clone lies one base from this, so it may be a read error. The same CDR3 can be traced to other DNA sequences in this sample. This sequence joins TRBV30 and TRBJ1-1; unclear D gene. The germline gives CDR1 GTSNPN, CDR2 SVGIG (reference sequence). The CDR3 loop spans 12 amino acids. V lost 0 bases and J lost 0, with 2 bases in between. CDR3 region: CAWSVMNTEAFF. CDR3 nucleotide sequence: TGTGCCTGGAGTGTTATGAACACTGAAGCTTTCTTT.

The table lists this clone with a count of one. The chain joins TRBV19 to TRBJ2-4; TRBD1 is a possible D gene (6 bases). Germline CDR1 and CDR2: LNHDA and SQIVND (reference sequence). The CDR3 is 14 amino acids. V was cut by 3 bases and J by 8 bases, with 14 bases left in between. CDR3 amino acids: CASSIPGAGDIQYF. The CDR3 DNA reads TGTGCCAGTAGTATCCCCGGGGCAGGGGACATTCAGTACTTC.